This TCR beta chain appears in the sequencing data of a study of cytomegalovirus exposure and HLA in healthy donors. The V gene's germline CDR1 is ENHRY and CDR2 SYGVKD. This CDR3 spans 14 amino acids. Trimming at V came to 4 bases and at J to 3 bases, leaving 3 bases not matched to a gene. 60 Vbeta and 13 Jbeta primers were used in PCR. The table came from immunoSEQ multiplex PCR; TCRdb's copy has only in-frame clones and leaves some out. The table lists about 160,000 clones, more than 80% of them singletons, with around 6.7% in the top ten. The receptor comes from a woman aged 25 to 45 in good health and CMV-seropositive. The rearrangement uses TRBV10-3 and TRBJ2-5; 9 bases are shared with TRBD1. The material sequenced was PBMCs. CDR3 in amino acids: CAISATGGKETQYF. Here the CDR3 DNA reads TGTGCCATCAGTGCGACAGGGGGAAAAGAGACCCAGTACTTC.